This TCR beta chain emerged from a study of blood T cells in healthy people across ages (dated by TCRdb to 2013 to 2016). General notes on the study: In model experiments, template switching captured about one uniquely barcoded TCR beta cDNA molecule for every two T cells. Two additional independent replicas of 1 million unique cDNA reads from the same blood draw were analyzed for two donors (one aged 18 to 30 and one aged 80 or older). The donors were split into four age groups: young (average about 16 years), middle-aged (roughly 40), aged (62) and long-lived (roughly 77). The study measured age-related changes in TCR beta repertoire diversity using deep sequencing normalized with unique cDNA molecular identifiers. To avoid experimental bias, donors of different ages were spread randomly across the sequencing lanes. Results the study describes overall, beyond this receptor: Estimates of total diversity based on one million sequenced T cells were regarded as lower bounds and as underestimates. Since profiling was done on bulk unsorted PBMCs, naive and antigen-experienced compartments could not be conclusively compared. There was a strong correlation between observed TCR beta diversity and the percentage of naive T cells measured by flow cytometry. Compared with the aged group, the long-lived group had more naive CD4+ T cells, fewer expanded clones and increased TCR diversity, a pattern suggesting age selection. Observed TCR beta diversity per million T cells fell roughly linearly with age, and a significant reduction was already apparent by age about 38. Because donor CMV infection status was unknown, age-related changes in expanded clonotypes were potentially confounded.

Receptor amplification or capture employed 5' RACE. Sequenced using an Illumina HiSeq 2500. The second PCR ran for about 6 to 12 cycles and used a J-beta primer mix along with a sample-barcoded 5' primer. A template-switch 5' adaptor carrying 12 random nucleotides introduced a unique molecular identifier onto each TCR beta cDNA molecule. Each sample yielded at least 2.5 million CDR3-containing paired-end reads. All of the RNA was converted into first-strand cDNA using the Mint cDNA synthesis kit, with a TRBC-specific oligonucleotide serving as the primer. Following uracil-DNA glycosylase treatment, a first 18-cycle PCR with universal primers M1SS and BC2_uni_R was performed on all cDNA. Per the source publication's procedure: For normalization, 1 million high-quality reads were randomly selected from each sample, with every read carrying a distinct molecular identifier. Instead of being binned into consensus sequences, reads with shared molecular identifiers were discarded. MiTCR, with a Q25 quality threshold and the strictest error-elimination algorithm, was used for CDR3 identification, clonotype clustering and error correction. A nonparametric unseen species model with Euler transformation was used to estimate a lower bound on total TCR beta diversity. TCRdb reprocessing: public reads trimmed at Q25 with fastp, clones called with MiXCR, in-frame beta chains kept. Each CDR3 protein appears once, grouped with its most common genes and DNA. These V and J calls rely on TCRdb rather than the paper's analysis. Here the sample has about a million distinct CDR3 sequences; 35% to 45% occur a single time. The ten largest clones represent around 14% of the sample.

The table lists this clonotype with a few counts. Its antigen is currently not known. There are no base qualities to consult, and no much larger clone falls within one base. The approximately 39 donors, aged about 6 to 100 years, were systemically healthy Caucasian individuals from Russia. Approximately 9.3 milliliters of peripheral blood were collected from each donor into EDTA-treated Vacutainer tubes. PBMCs were isolated by Ficoll-Paque density-gradient centrifugation, with at least 7 million obtained per sample. Trizol reagent was used to extract total RNA from the PBMCs, yielding at least 6 micrograms per sample. For every donor, flow cytometry on a PBMC aliquot measured the percentage of naive CD45RAhigh/CD27high T cells. The CDR3, cysteine through phenylalanine, is 16 amino acids long. CDR3 DNA only is kept here, 48 bases in frame from base 1. CDR1 and CDR2 are drawn from the germline V gene: MNHNS, SASEGT.

The clonotype comes from a man younger than 35 in good health. The chain links TRBV6-1 with TRBJ2-5; 9 central nucleotides agree with TRBD1. The J call may be mistaken, given a closer DNA end match to TRBJ2-7. Sequenced material: blood. The CDR3 reads as follows: CASSETVGTGSNEQYF. The DNA is as follows: TGTGCCAGCAGTGAAACAGTTGGGACAGGGTCAAACGAGCAGTACTTC.